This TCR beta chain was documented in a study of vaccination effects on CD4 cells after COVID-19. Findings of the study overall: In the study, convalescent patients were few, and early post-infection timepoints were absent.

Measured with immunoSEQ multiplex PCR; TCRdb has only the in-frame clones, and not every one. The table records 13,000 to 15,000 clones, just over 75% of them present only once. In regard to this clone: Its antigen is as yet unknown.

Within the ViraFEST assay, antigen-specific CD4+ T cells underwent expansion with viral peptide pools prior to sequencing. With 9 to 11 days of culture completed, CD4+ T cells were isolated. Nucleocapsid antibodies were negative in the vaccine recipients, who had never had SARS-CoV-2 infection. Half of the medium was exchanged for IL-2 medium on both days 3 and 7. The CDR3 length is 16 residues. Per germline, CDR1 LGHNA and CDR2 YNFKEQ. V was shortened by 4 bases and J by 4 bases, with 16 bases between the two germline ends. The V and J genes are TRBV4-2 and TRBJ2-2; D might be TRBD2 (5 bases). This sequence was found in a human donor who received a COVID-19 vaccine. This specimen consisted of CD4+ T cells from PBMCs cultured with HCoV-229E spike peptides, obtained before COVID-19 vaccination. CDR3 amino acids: CASSPSADWGTGELFF. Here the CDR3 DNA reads TGTGCCAGCAGCCCCTCAGCGGACTGGGGCACCGGGGAGCTGTTTTTT.